This TCR beta chain came from a study of T cell repertoires in aging, cancer and after chemotherapy. Peripheral blood genomic DNA, not sorted cells or RNA, was the template. Concerning this clonotype: The antigen is undetermined.

The germline V and J ends were trimmed by 7 bases and 10 bases, with 23 bases remaining between them. CDR1 and CDR2 (germline): MNHEY, SVGEGT. The CDR3 spans 15 residues. Rearranged V-D-J TRB sequences were amplified with a mixed TRB-A/B primer pool. MiXCR was run by TCRdb on the multiplex PCR reads, yielding one entry per CDR3 protein. The table records 20,000 or so distinct CDR3 sequences, roughly two fifths of them present only once. Study observations and caveats: Untreated cancer patients had significantly lower blood TCR diversity than age-matched healthy donors.

The sequenced material came from blood. This receptor was identified in a human donor with a solid tumor. V usage is TRBV6-2 or TRBV6-3 and J usage is TRBJ2-1, with D tentatively TRBD2 (5 bases). CDR3 sequence: CASKPAEPQVEEQFF. CDR3 coding DNA: TGTGCCAGCAAACCAGCGGAGCCCCAAGTAGAAGAGCAGTTCTTC.